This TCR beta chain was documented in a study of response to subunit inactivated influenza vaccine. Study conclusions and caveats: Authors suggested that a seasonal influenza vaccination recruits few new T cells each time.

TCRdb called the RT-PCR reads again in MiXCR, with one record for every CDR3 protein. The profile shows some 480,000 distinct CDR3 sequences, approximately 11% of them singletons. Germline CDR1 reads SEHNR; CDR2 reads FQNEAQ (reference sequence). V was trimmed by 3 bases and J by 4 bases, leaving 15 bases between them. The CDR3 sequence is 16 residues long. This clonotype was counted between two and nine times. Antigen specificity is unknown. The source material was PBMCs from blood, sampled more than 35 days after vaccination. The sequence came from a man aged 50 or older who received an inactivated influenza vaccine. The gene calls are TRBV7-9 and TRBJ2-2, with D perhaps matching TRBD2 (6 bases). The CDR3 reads CASSFRHGTVTGELFF. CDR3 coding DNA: TGTGCCAGCAGCTTCCGACACGGGACTGTCACCGGGGAGCTGTTTTTT.